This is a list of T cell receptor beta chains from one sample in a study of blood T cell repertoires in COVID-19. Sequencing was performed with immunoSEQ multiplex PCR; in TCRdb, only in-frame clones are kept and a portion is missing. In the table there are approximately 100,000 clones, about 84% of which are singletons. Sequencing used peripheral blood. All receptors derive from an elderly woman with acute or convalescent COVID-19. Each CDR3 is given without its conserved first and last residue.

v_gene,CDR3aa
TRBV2,ASSGGTSWGTQY
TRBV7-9,ASTLLSGGDYNEQF
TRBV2,ASREGGQGGLRYGYT
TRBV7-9,ASSTRTGRNEKLF
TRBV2,ASSDDPRVDYGYT
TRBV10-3,AIRGTEKAF
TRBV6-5,ASTRGQGTF
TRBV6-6,ASMRDRAYEQY
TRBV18,ASSGTMNTEAF
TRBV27,ASSFWGVGNNEQF
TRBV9,ASSVPKSPRQLHSGANVLT
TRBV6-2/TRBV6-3,ASSYSRTSGGAVETQY
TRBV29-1,SVLDRANTEAF
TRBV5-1,ASSRNPTSGGQSTDTQY
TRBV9,ASSVGTSGGVREQY
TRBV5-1,ASSLGDRPYGYT
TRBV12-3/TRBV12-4,ASSPGVRELF
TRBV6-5,ASSPGVGNEQF
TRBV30,AWSVGIGQTNQPQH
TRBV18,ASSQGQTSGNTIY
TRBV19,ASSPDREVLSTDTQY
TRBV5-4,ASSFWATDTQY
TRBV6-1,ASSEGWKGATGELF
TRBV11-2,ASRGGKPGLASVGELF
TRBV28,ASSSSGTGNRNTEAF
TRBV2,ASRTGQGAPYNEQF
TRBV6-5,ASSLDRGNFSPLH
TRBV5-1,ASSLTGQGIDEQF
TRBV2,ASSEGRGGTARLF
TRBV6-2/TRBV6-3,ASSYGTASTDTQY
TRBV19,ASSILSRGVRSDTQY
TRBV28,ASSFGGDSSYEQY